The 19 T cell receptor beta chains given below trace back to one sample, sequenced in a study of neoadjuvant nivolumab and ipilimumab in lung cancer. TCRdb keeps only in-frame clones here, not all; method: immunoSEQ multiplex PCR. The sample holds more than 20,000 clones, roughly four fifths seen once. Here the sequenced sample was tumor tissue, taken after neoadjuvant nivolumab, alone or with ipilimumab, at or shortly before surgery. Receptors were obtained from an adult with non-small cell lung cancer.

J is TRBJ1-5 and V is TRBV18; 7 bases map to TRBD1. The CDR3 has 18 residues. Looked up from germline, CDR1 is KGHSH and CDR2 is LQKENI. V was clipped by 0 bases and J by 6 bases; unmatched bases: 14. The CDR3 loop reads CASSPPDKGGRLGQPQHF. The CDR3 region has the DNA TGTGCCAGCTCACCACCGGATAAAGGGGGCAGGCTAGGTCAGCCCCAGCATTTT. Full variable domain (rest looked up from reference TRBV18 and TRBJ1-5): NAGVMQNPRHLVRRRGQEARLRCSPMKGHSHVYWYRQLPEEGLKFMVYLQKENIIDESGMPKERFSAEFPKEGPSILRIQQVVRGDSAAYFCASSPPDKGGRLGQPQHFGDGTRLSIL.

This clone has only one observation. This sequence joins TRBV5-4 and TRBJ2-3, with 9 bases lining up with TRBD2. Germline V gives CDR1 SGHNT, CDR2 YYREEE (reference sequence). The V and J ends lost 1 base and 4 bases, in that order; junction bases with no gene match: 4. The length of the CDR3 is 15 residues. The CDR3 DNA reads as TGTGCCAGCAGCTTGCCGGGACTAGCTCCAGATACGCAGTATTTT. It is translated as CASSLPGLAPDTQYF.

The chain couples TRBV28 to TRBJ1-2; 9 bases match TRBD1. In germline, CDR1 is MDHEN, CDR2 SYDVKM. CDR3 length: 16 residues. The V gene end was trimmed by 3 bases and the J gene end by 2 bases; junction bases not matched to a gene: 7. CDR3 residues: CASSLSTGGLNYGYTF. Written as DNA, the CDR3 is TGTGCCAGCAGTTTGAGTACAGGGGGCTTAAACTATGGCTACACCTTC.

The chain has TRBV7-9 and TRBJ2-3; D remains unclear. CDR3 length: 17 residues. The V gene's germline CDR1 is SEHNR and CDR2 FQNEAQ (reference sequence). V was shortened by 5 bases and J by 0 bases, with 18 bases between the two germline ends. As DNA, the CDR3 is TGTGCCAGCAGCCGCCGAGCCTTAGGACGTAGCACAGATACGCAGTATTTT. It is translated as CASSRRALGRSTDTQYF.

This sequence joins TRBV9 and TRBJ2-6; 13 bases match TRBD2. After removal of 4 bases from V and 0 bases from J, the junction contained 7 bases not matched to a gene. The CDR3 contains 19 residues. The germline gives CDR1 SGDLS, CDR2 YYNGEE. The CDR3 spells CASSFKGLAGSSGANVLTF. CDR3 DNA: TGTGCCAGCAGCTTCAAGGGACTAGCGGGGAGCTCTGGGGCCAACGTCCTGACTTTC. Using reference TRBV9 and TRBJ2-6 for the parts outside the CDR3, the full variable domain is DSGVTQTPKHLITATGQRVTLRCSPRSGDLSVYWYQQSLDQGLQFLIQYYNGEERAKGNILERFSAQQFPDLHSELNLSSLELGDSALYFCASSFKGLAGSSGANVLTFGAGSRLTVL.

The chain carries TRBV18 and TRBJ1-5; the D is unclear. Germline V gene sequence: CDR1 KGHSH, CDR2 LQKENI. Trimming removed 2 bases at V and 0 bases at J, with 5 bases between. The CDR3 runs to 14 residues. CDR3 amino acids: CASSPYYSNQPQHF. CDR3 sequence (DNA): TGTGCCAGCTCACCATACTATAGCAATCAGCCCCAGCATTTT.

This chain uses TRBV5-4 with TRBJ2-2; D possibly corresponds to TRBD2 (6 bases). The V end was cut by 4 bases, the J end by 1 base, with 8 bases between. The germline gives CDR1 SGHNT, CDR2 YYREEE (reference sequence). This CDR3 has 14 amino acids. CDR3 sequence (DNA): TGTGCCAGCAGCGTGCGGGGGAACACCGGGGAGCTGTTTTTT. Translation: CASSVRGNTGELFF. The full variable domain, its missing parts supplied by reference TRBV5-4 and TRBJ2-2, is ETGVTQSPTHLIKTRGQQVTLRCSSQSGHNTVSWYQQALGQGPQFIFQYYREEENGRGNFPPRFSGLQFPNYSSELNVNALELDDSALYLCASSVRGNTGELFFGEGSRLTVL.

This clone was seen just once. The rearrangement uses TRBV12-5 and TRBJ1-5; D is unclear. CDR1 and CDR2 (germline): LGHNT, FRNRAP. The V end was cut by 5 bases, the J end by 5 bases, with 13 bases between. The length of the CDR3 is 14 residues. The DNA of the CDR3 is TGTGCTAGTGGTCATATGGAGTCCGATCAGCCCCAGCATTTT. It yields the protein CASGHMESDQPQHF.

The chain joins TRBV6-5 to TRBJ1-1, with 9 bases lining up with TRBD1. After removal of 4 bases from V and 1 base from J, the junction contained 4 bases not matched to a gene. This CDR3 spans 15 amino acids. Per the germline V gene, CDR1 is MNHEY and CDR2 is SVGAGI. The CDR3 nucleotides read TGTGCCAGCAGTTCCGGGACAGGGACGAACACTGAAGCTTTCTTT. Amino acid sequence: CASSSGTGTNTEAFF.

The genes are TRBV28 and TRBJ2-7; 11 bases map to TRBD2. V trimming: 6 bases; J trimming: 9 bases; junction bases outside the gene matches: 13. This CDR3 is built from 15 residues. Germline values: CDR1 MDHEN, CDR2 SYDVKM. CDR3 sequence: CASSSPTSGRLWQYF. The CDR3 DNA reads TGTGCCAGCAGCTCCCCTACTAGCGGGAGATTATGGCAGTACTTC.

The V gene is TRBV27, the J gene TRBJ2-7; D is unclear. Germline lookup yields CDR1 MNHEY and CDR2 SMNVEV (reference sequence). The CDR3 loop spans 14 amino acids. Trimming removed 3 bases at V and 3 bases at J, with 12 bases between. The CDR3 DNA is TGTGCCAGCAGTTTCGGTTTGAATTACTACGAGCAGTACTTC. This translates into CASSFGLNYYEQYF.

The chain joins TRBV6-5 to TRBJ2-3, with 9 bases identical to TRBD1. V shed 4 bases and J 2 bases; nucleotides not matched to a gene: 4. Germline CDR1 reads MNHEY; CDR2 reads SVGAGI. The CDR3 spans 15 residues. The CDR3 loop reads CASSSGDRATDTQYF. CDR3 DNA sequence: TGTGCCAGCAGTTCTGGGGACAGGGCCACAGATACGCAGTATTTT.

This clone is labeled medium-sized. The V and J genes are TRBV4-2 and TRBJ2-7; D is unresolved. V gave up 5 bases and J gave up 3 bases, with 14 bases separating them. The CDR3 is 14 residues long. CDR1 is LGHNA and CDR2 is YNFKEQ in the germline V gene. The CDR3 nucleotides read TGTGCCAGCAGCTTAGGAGATTTCGACTACGAGCAGTACTTC. Translating gives CASSLGDFDYEQYF.

The V gene is TRBV5-1, the J gene TRBJ2-7, with TRBD2 matching over 8 bases. V gave up 3 bases and J gave up 2 bases; unmatched junction bases: 4. The CDR3 has 14 residues. The germline CDR1 and CDR2 sequences are SGHRS and YFSETQ. CDR3 loop: CASSSTSVTYEQYF. The CDR3 region has the DNA TGCGCCAGCAGCTCGACTAGCGTGACCTACGAGCAGTACTTC.

The chain recombines TRBV29-1 with TRBJ2-3, with 14 bases identical to TRBD2. CDR3 length: 17 amino acids. Looked up from germline, CDR1 is SQVTM and CDR2 is ANQGSEA. With V trimmed by 6 bases and J by 1 base, 9 bases remained unmatched. The DNA of the CDR3 is TGCAGCGTCCCCGGGACTAGCGGGAGACGGGGCACAGATACGCAGTATTTT. Protein sequence: CSVPGTSGRRGTDTQYF.

Concerning this clone itself: Germline and junction disagree at one end, which may indicate a read error. V and J are TRBV7-2 and TRBJ2-1, with D unresolved. This CDR3 is 13 amino acids long. CDR1 and CDR2 (germline): SGHTA, FQGNSA. The CDR3 reads CASSSTQVNAQFF. The CDR3 coding sequence is TGTGCCAGCAGCTCGACCCAGGTCAATGCGCAGTTCTTC.

The table lists this clone with a few counts. The chain carries TRBV7-9 and TRBJ2-2; D may be TRBD1 (6 bases). The V gene's germline CDR1 is SEHNR and CDR2 FQNEAQ (reference sequence). This CDR3 has 13 residues. V was trimmed by 0 bases and J by 9 bases, leaving 8 bases between them. CDR3 sequence: CASSLAQGWELFF. In nucleotides, the CDR3 is TGTGCCAGCAGCTTAGCGCAGGGGTGGGAGCTGTTTTTT.

Points on this clone: A read error may account for a junction end that differs from germline. This chain connects TRBV7-2 to TRBJ2-2; D uncertain. Per germline, CDR1 SGHTA and CDR2 FQGNSA. This CDR3 contains 19 residues. The DNA of the CDR3 is TGTGCCAGCAGTTTAGGGCCAGGTCACTATAGGCAGGACACCGGGGAGCTGTTTTTT. Translation: CASSLGPGHYRQDTGELFF.

This clone came up once. V and J are TRBV11-1 and TRBJ2-1; the D call may be TRBD1 or TRBD2 (5 bases each). The V gene's germline CDR1 is SGHAT and CDR2 FQDESV (reference sequence). V was pared by 5 bases and J by 3 bases, with 8 bases between. The CDR3 loop spans 13 amino acids. DNA of the CDR3: TGTGCCAGCAGCAGCGGACACTACAATGAGCAGTTCTTC. It encodes CASSSGHYNEQFF.